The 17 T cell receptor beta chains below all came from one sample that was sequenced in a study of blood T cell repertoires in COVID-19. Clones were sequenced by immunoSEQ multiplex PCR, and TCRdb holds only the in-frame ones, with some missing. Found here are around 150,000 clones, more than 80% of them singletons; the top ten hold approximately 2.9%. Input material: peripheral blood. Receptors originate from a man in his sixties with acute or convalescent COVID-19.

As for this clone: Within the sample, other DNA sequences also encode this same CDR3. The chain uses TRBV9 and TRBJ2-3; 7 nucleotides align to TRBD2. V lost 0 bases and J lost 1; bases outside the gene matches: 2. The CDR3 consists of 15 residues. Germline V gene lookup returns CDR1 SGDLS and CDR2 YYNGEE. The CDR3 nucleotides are TGTGCCAGCAGCGTAGCGGCGGGGGGCACAGATACGCAGTATTTT. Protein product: CASSVAAGGTDTQYF.

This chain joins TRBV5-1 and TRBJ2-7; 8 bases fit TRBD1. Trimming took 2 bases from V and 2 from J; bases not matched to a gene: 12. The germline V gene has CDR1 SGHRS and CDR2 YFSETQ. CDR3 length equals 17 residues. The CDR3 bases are TGCGCCAGCAGCTTAACGACCTATCAGGGGGCCACCTACGAGCAGTACTTC. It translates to CASSLTTYQGATYEQYF.

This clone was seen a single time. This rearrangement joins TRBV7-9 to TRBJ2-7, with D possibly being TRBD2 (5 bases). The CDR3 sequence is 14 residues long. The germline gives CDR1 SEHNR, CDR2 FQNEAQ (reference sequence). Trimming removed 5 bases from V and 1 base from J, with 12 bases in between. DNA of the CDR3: TGTGCCAGCAGCACTGATCGGAGGTCCTACGAGCAGTACTTC. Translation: CASSTDRRSYEQYF.

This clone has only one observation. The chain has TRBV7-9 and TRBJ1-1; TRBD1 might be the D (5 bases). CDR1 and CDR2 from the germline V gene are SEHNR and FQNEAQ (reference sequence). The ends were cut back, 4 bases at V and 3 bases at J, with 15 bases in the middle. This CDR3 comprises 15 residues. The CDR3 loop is CASSSTGYGDTEAFF. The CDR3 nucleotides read TGTGCCAGCAGCTCCACAGGATATGGGGACACTGAAGCTTTCTTT. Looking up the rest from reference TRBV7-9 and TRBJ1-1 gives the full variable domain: DTGVSQNPRHKITKRGQNVTFRCDPISEHNRLYWYRQTLGQGPEFLTYFQNEAQLEKSRLLSDRFSAERPKGSFSTLEIQRTEQGDSAMYLCASSSTGYGDTEAFFGQGTRLTVV.

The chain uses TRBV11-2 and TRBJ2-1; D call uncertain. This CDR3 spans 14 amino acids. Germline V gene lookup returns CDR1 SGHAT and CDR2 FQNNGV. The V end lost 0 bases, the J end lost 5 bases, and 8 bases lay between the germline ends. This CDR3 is CASSLDSSNNEQFF. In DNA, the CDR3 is TGTGCCAGCAGCTTAGACAGTTCGAACAATGAGCAGTTCTTC.

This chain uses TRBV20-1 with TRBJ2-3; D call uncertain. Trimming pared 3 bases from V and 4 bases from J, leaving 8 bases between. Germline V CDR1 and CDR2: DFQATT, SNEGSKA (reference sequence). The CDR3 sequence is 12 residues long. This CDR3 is CSASPQADTQYF. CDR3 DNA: TGCAGTGCTAGTCCCCAGGCAGATACGCAGTATTTT.

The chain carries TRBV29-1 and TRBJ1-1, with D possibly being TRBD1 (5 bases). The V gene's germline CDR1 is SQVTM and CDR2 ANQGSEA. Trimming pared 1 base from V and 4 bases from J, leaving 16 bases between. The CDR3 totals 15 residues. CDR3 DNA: TGCAGCGTTGAAGGGGGCGAGAGGCCCGGCACTGAAGCTTTCTTT. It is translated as CSVEGGERPGTEAFF.

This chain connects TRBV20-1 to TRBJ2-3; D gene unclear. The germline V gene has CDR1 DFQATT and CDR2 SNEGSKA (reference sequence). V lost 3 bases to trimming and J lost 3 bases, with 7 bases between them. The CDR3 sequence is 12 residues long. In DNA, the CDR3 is TGCAGTGCTAGTCTGAGTACAGATACGCAGTATTTT. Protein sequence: CSASLSTDTQYF.

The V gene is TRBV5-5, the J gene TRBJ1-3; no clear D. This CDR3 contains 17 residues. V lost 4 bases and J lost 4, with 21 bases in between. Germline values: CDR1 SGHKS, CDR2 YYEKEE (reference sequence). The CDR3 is CASSVGRGPSGGNTIYF. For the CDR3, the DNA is TGTGCCAGCAGCGTAGGGCGCGGCCCATCGGGGGGAAACACCATATATTTT.

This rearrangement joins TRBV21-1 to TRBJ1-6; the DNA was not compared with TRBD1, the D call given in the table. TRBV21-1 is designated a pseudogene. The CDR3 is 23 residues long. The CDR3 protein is CASSKGWDREFFPTPIYNSPLHF. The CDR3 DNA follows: TGTGCCAGCAGCAAAGGCTGGGACAGGGAATTCTTCCCAACCCCTATCTATAATTCACCCCTCCACTTT.

CDR3 region: CASSPTYLAGAYEQYF. CDR3 bases: TGTGCCAGCAGCCCCACTTATTTAGCGGGGGCCTACGAGCAGTACTTC. This chain uses TRBV3-1 (or the pseudogene TRBV3-2) with TRBJ2-7; TRBD2 matches at 9 bases. This CDR3 has 16 residues. In germline, CDR1 is LGHDT, CDR2 YNNKEL (reference sequence). V shed 4 bases, J shed 2 bases, and the junction held 9 bases outside the gene matches.

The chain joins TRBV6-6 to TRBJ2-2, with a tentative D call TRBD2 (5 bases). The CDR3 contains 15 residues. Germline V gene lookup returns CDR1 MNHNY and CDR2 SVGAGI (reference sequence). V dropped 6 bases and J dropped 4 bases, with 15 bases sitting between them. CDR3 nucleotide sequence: TGTGCCAGCAGCCGAAGCGTCCGGGGCACCGGGGAGCTGTTTTTT. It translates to CASSRSVRGTGELFF.

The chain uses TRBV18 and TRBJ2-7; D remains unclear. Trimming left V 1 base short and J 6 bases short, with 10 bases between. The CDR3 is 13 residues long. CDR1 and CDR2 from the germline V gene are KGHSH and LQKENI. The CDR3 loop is CASSPLERSEQYF. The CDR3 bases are TGTGCCAGCTCACCACTAGAGAGGTCCGAGCAGTACTTC.

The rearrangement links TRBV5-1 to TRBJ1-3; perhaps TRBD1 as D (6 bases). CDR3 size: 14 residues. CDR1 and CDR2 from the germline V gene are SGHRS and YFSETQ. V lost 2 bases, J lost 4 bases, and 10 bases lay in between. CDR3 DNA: TGCGCCAGCAGCTTCAGGGGTGACGGAAACACCATATATTTT. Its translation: CASSFRGDGNTIYF.

CDR3 nucleotides: TGTGCCAGCAGCCAAGAGCGGATGACTAGCGGGGTAAATACGCAGTATTTT. It translates to CASSQERMTSGVNTQYF. The rearrangement links TRBV3-1 (or the pseudogene TRBV3-2) to TRBJ2-3; TRBD2 aligns across 11 bases. CDR1 LGHDT and CDR2 YNNKEL come from the germline V gene (reference sequence). The V and J ends lost 0 bases and 7 bases, in that order; junction bases with no gene match: 9. This CDR3 is 17 amino acids long.

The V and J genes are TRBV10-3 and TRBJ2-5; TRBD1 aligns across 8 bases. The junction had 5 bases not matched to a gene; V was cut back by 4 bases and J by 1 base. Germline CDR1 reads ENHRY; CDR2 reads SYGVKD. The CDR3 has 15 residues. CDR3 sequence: CAISAGQGLQETQYF. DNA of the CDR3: TGTGCCATCAGTGCAGGACAGGGCCTCCAAGAGACCCAGTACTTC.

The chain's CDR3 is CASTSLGTGTYEQYF. As DNA, the CDR3 is TGTGCCAGCACCTCCCTGGGGACAGGGACCTACGAGCAGTACTTC. This rearrangement joins TRBV6-5 to TRBJ2-7; 9 nucleotides agree with TRBD1. The germline CDR1 and CDR2 sequences are MNHEY and SVGAGI. The CDR3 runs to 15 residues. Trimming at V came to 7 bases and at J to 2 bases, leaving 9 bases not matched to a gene.